This T cell receptor (beta chain) was profiled in a study of blood T cell repertoires in COVID-19. Profiling relied on immunoSEQ multiplex PCR, and the TCRdb table lists in-frame clones only, not all of them. Of around 69,000 clones listed, 89% are singletons. Material: peripheral blood. The sequence came from a woman aged 45-65 years with active COVID-19.

CDR3: CASSLDGSSGNTIYF. CDR3 nucleotides: TGTGCCAGCAGCTTAGATGGCAGTTCAGGAAACACCATATATTTT. The V and J genes are TRBV11-2 and TRBJ1-3; no definite D call. V was clipped by 0 bases and J by 4 bases, with 10 bases between them. Germline assignment: CDR1 SGHAT and CDR2 FQNNGV. The CDR3 is 15 residues long. The variable domain in full, with the rest retrieved from reference TRBV11-2 and TRBJ1-3, is EAGVAQSPRYKIIEKRQSVAFWCNPISGHATLYWYQQILGQGPKLLIQFQNNGVVDDSQLPKDRFSAERLKGVDSTLKIQPAKLEDSAVYLCASSLDGSSGNTIYFGEGSWLTVV.